Sequencing of this T cell receptor beta chain was carried out in a study of CD8 T cells in ankylosing spondylitis. This clonotype was recorded many times. The antigen remains unidentified. The ends lost 3 bases at V and 5 bases at J; junction bases unmatched: 8. CDR1 is DFQATT and CDR2 is SNEGSKA in the germline V gene (reference sequence). The CDR3 is made up of 14 amino acids. Study findings and constraints: Earlier authors reported some of these motif variants in reactive arthritis synovial fluid and blood.

Each TCR beta library was made by quantitative 5'-RACE that incorporated molecular barcodes. TCRdb analysed the 5' RACE reads with MiXCR anew, one entry per CDR3 protein. The sample holds more than 250,000 distinct CDR3 sequences; approximately 10% are singletons and the top ten take roughly 9.2%. The chain links TRBV20-1 to TRBJ1-1; 8 bases line up with TRBD1. This receptor was taken from a female donor with ankylosing spondylitis or in good health (not recorded which). Sequences were obtained from blood, either unsorted or a sorted T cell fraction (not recorded which). This CDR3 is CSASPTGTGTEAFF. The CDR3 DNA reads as TGCAGTGCTAGCCCTACCGGGACAGGTACTGAAGCTTTCTTT.